This note documents a single TCR beta chain sequence. Treatment defined: roughly 19 received Ad26.COV2.S at low or high dose, single or two shots; about five received placebo; per-sample allocation not given. Sampling happened 63 days after the first vaccine or placebo injection. Some clones are missing from TCRdb's copy, which holds only in-frame ones; the method was immunoSEQ multiplex PCR. The repertoire holds a few hundred thousand clones, with around nine tenths as singletons. Per the germline V gene, CDR1 is SGDLS and CDR2 is YYNGEE. V was trimmed by 0 bases and J by 6 bases, leaving 9 bases between them. The CDR3 loop spans 13 amino acids. These data are taken from a study of Ad26.COV2.S vaccination and SARS-CoV-2 variants.

This specimen consisted of peripheral blood, obtained in a trial of Ad26.COV2.S vaccine versus placebo. The sequence derives from a person aged 18 to 65 who received the Ad26.COV2.S COVID-19 vaccine or a placebo. This sequence joins TRBV9 and TRBJ1-1; maybe TRBD1 (5 bases). The chain's CDR3 is CASSVVGVSEAFF. As DNA, the CDR3 is TGTGCCAGCAGCGTAGTGGGGGTCTCTGAAGCTTTCTTT.